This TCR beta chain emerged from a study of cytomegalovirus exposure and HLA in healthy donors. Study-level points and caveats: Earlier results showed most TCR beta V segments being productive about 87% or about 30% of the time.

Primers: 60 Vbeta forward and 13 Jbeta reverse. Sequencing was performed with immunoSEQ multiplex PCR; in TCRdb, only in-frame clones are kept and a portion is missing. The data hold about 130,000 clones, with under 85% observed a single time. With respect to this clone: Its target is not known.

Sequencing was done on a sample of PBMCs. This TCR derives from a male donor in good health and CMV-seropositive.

The DNA for the CDR3 is TGTGCCAGCCGAATAAGGACAGGGGCAAACAATCAGCCCCAGCATTTT. Translated: CASRIRTGANNQPQHF. V usage is TRBV28 and J usage is TRBJ1-5, with 9 bases identical to TRBD1. After removal of 8 bases from V and 3 bases from J, the junction contained 11 bases not matched to a gene. CDR1 is MDHEN and CDR2 is SYDVKM in the germline V gene. The CDR3 runs to 16 residues.